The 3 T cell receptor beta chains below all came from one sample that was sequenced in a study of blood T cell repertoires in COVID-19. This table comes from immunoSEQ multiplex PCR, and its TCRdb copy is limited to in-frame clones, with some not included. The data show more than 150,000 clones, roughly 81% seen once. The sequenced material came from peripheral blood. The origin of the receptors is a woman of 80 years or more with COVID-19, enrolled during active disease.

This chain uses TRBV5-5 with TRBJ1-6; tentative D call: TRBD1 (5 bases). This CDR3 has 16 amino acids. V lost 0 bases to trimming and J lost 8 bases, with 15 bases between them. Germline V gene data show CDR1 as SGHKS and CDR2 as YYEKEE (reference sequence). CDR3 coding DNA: TGTGCCAGCAGCTTGGTTGGCAGGGCTTCCGATTCACCCCTCCACTTT. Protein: CASSLVGRASDSPLHF.

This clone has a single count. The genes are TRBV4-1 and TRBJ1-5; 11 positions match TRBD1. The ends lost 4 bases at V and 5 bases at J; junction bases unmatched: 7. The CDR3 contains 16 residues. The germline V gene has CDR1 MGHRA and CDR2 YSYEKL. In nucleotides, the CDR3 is TGCGCCAGCAGCCTCTCCGGGACAGGGGGATATCAGCCCCAGCATTTT. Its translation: CASSLSGTGGYQPQHF.

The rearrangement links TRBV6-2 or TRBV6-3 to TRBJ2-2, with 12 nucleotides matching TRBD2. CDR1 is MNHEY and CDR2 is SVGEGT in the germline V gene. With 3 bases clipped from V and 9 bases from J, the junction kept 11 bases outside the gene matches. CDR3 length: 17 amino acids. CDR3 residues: CASSYRRPGLAGRELFF. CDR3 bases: TGTGCCAGCAGTTATCGCAGGCCGGGACTAGCGGGTCGGGAGCTGTTTTTT.